These 23 T cell receptor beta chains originate from one sample sequenced in a study of cytomegalovirus exposure and HLA in healthy donors. Primers for the PCR totalled 60 Vbeta and 13 Jbeta. The protocol was immunoSEQ multiplex PCR, while the TCRdb copy is restricted to in-frame clones and leaves out a portion. The data hold around 180,000 clones, with roughly 84% observed a single time. The material sequenced was PBMCs. The receptor source for this set is a boy under 10 years old in good health and CMV-seronegative.

This clone has a handful of counts. V and J are TRBV4-2 and TRBJ1-2; 9 bases map to TRBD1. From germline, CDR1 is LGHNA and CDR2 YNFKEQ. CDR3 length: 16 residues. V lost 8 bases and J lost 4; bases outside the gene matches: 14. CDR3 sequence (DNA): TGTGCCAGCTTAGGCGGGCCGGGACAGGGCTCCTATGGCTACACCTTC. It translates to CASLGGPGQGSYGYTF.

V is TRBV27 and J is TRBJ1-1; D is undetermined. Trimming took 6 bases from V and 9 from J, leaving 17 bases between them. The CDR3 has 13 amino acids. Germline values: CDR1 MNHEY, CDR2 SMNVEV (reference sequence). The CDR3 is CASSELIGRKAFF. CDR3 sequence (DNA): TGTGCCAGCAGCGAATTGATCGGTCGAAAAGCTTTCTTT.

The CDR3 DNA follows: TGTGCCAGCAGAAGAGGTCCAGGGCCCACCGGGGAGCTGTTTTTT. This gives the protein CASRRGPGPTGELFF. J is TRBJ2-2 and V is TRBV6-5; maybe TRBD1 (5 bases). The V end was cut by 6 bases, the J end by 4 bases, with 15 bases between. This CDR3 region has 15 residues. The germline gives CDR1 MNHEY, CDR2 SVGAGI.

V and J are TRBV15 and TRBJ2-5, with 14 bases identical to TRBD2. The CDR3 has 15 amino acids. Germline CDR1 is LNHNV and CDR2 is YYDKDF (reference sequence). V was clipped by 3 bases and J by 7 bases; unmatched bases: 4. CDR3 loop: CATSSLGLAGGTQYF. The CDR3, as DNA: TGTGCCACCAGCAGCCTTGGACTAGCGGGGGGGACCCAGTACTTC. Drawing the rest from reference TRBV15 and TRBJ2-5, the complete variable domain is DAMVIQNPRYQVTQFGKPVTLSCSQTLNHNVMYWYQQKSSQAPKLLFHYYDKDFNNEADTPDNFQSRRPNTSFCFLDIRSPGLGDTAMYLCATSSLGLAGGTQYFGPGTRLLVL.

A single count supports this clone. The V and J genes are TRBV5-1 and TRBJ1-4; 8 bases fit TRBD1. This CDR3 contains 15 residues. Germline CDR1 is SGHRS and CDR2 is YFSETQ. V lost 4 bases to trimming and J lost 6 bases; unmatched junction nucleotides: 8. CDR3 sequence: CASSRLTGGDEKLFF. The CDR3 DNA is TGCGCCAGCAGCCGCCTCACAGGGGGGGATGAAAAACTGTTTTTT.

V gene TRBV5-6 combines with J gene TRBJ2-2; TRBD1 is a possible D gene (6 bases). V shed 0 bases and J shed 4 bases, with 10 bases lying between them. This CDR3 contains 15 residues. Germline V gene sequence: CDR1 SGHDT, CDR2 YYEEEE. The CDR3 spells CASSLVGAGTGELFF. The CDR3 DNA follows: TGTGCCAGCAGCTTGGTGGGGGCGGGCACCGGGGAGCTGTTTTTT.

This chain links TRBV7-9 with TRBJ2-3; 9 bases are shared with TRBD2. In germline, CDR1 is SEHNR, CDR2 FQNEAQ (reference sequence). This CDR3 has 15 residues. The V gene end was trimmed by 2 bases and the J gene end by 3 bases; junction bases not matched to a gene: 3. The CDR3 DNA reads as TGTGCCAGCAGCTTATCTAGCGGGGTAACAGATACGCAGTATTTT. Protein: CASSLSSGVTDTQYF.

V and J are TRBV19 and TRBJ2-1; 10 positions agree with TRBD2. The germline CDR1 and CDR2 sequences are LNHDA and SQIVND (reference sequence). V shed 1 base, J shed 10 bases, and the junction held 7 bases outside the gene matches. The CDR3 consists of 15 residues. The CDR3 reads CASSIATSGEDEQFF. CDR3 bases: TGTGCCAGTAGTATAGCTACTAGCGGGGAGGACGAGCAGTTCTTC.

The V call is TRBV29-1, the J call TRBJ1-4, with 7 bases matching TRBD1. With 6 bases clipped from V and 6 bases from J, the junction kept 4 bases outside the gene matches. This CDR3 is built from 12 residues. The germline V gene has CDR1 SQVTM and CDR2 ANQGSEA. In nucleotides, the CDR3 is TGCAGCGTGGGGACAGCGTATGAAAAACTGTTTTTT. It is translated as CSVGTAYEKLFF.

This clone appeared a few times. This sequence joins TRBV7-9 and TRBJ1-3; TRBD1 might be the D (5 bases). Germline CDR1 SEHNR, CDR2 FQNEAQ (reference sequence). The CDR3 has 14 residues. Deletions cut 9 bases from V and 0 bases from J, with 12 bases between. This CDR3 reads CASHAGVSGNTIYF. The CDR3 DNA sequence: TGTGCCAGTCACGCGGGGGTCTCTGGAAACACCATATATTTT.

This sequence joins TRBV5-4 and TRBJ2-1; D gene uncertain. V was clipped by 0 bases and J by 6 bases, with 4 bases between them. Germline CDR1 reads SGHNT; CDR2 reads YYREEE (reference sequence). This CDR3 has 12 residues. The CDR3 nucleotides are TGTGCCAGCAGCTTGGACTCCAATGAGCAGTTCTTC. Residues: CASSLDSNEQFF.

The CDR3 DNA sequence: TGCGCCAGCAGTATTACAGGGGAACTGGCTGAAGCTTTCTTT. It encodes CASSITGELAEAFF. The genes are TRBV5-1 and TRBJ1-1; TRBD1 aligns across 7 bases. V shed 5 bases, J shed 6 bases, and the junction held 10 bases outside the gene matches. This CDR3 region has 14 residues. Germline-derived CDR1 and CDR2 are SGHRS and YFSETQ.

The genes are TRBV6-5 and TRBJ2-5, with TRBD1 identical over 7 bases. This CDR3 has 16 residues. Germline V lookup: CDR1 MNHEY, CDR2 SVGAGI. The V gene end was trimmed by 2 bases and the J gene end by 3 bases; junction bases not matched to a gene: 9. CDR3 region: CASSYSWDSPEETQYF. The CDR3 DNA reads as TGTGCCAGCAGTTACAGCTGGGACAGCCCCGAAGAGACCCAGTACTTC.

The V call is TRBV13, the J call TRBJ1-2, with 9 bases lining up with TRBD1. Germline lookup yields CDR1 PRHDT and CDR2 FYEKMQ (reference sequence). Germline trimming cut 6 bases from V and 2 bases from J; bases unmatched to any gene: 7. The CDR3 sequence is 15 residues long. The CDR3 loop is CASSGQGLFNYGYTF. The CDR3 coding sequence is TGTGCCAGCAGTGGACAGGGGCTCTTCAACTATGGCTACACCTTC.

This rearrangement joins TRBV2 to TRBJ1-1, with 9 bases identical to TRBD1. The CDR3 runs 15 residues. V shed 7 bases and J 4 bases; nucleotides not matched to a gene: 10. The V gene's germline CDR1 is SNHLY and CDR2 FYNNEI. DNA of the CDR3: TGTGCCAGCAATCCGGACAGGGGCTCGTTCACTGAAGCTTTCTTT. This translates into CASNPDRGSFTEAFF.

The chain combines TRBV4-1 with TRBJ2-3; 15 bases are shared with TRBD2. Germline lookup yields CDR1 MGHRA and CDR2 YSYEKL. This CDR3 region has 20 residues. The junction had 14 bases not matched to a gene; V was cut back by 4 bases and J by 3 bases. CDR3 DNA sequence: TGCGCCAGCAGCCTTATAGCTGGACTAGCGGGGGGGCTGAGGACAGATACGCAGTATTTT. Amino acid sequence: CASSLIAGLAGGLRTDTQYF.

The V gene is TRBV9, the J gene TRBJ2-7; TRBD1 matches 7 bases. J was trimmed by 6 bases and V by 1 base; bases with no gene match: 16. The CDR3 runs to 17 residues. The germline gives CDR1 SGDLS, CDR2 YYNGEE. As DNA, the CDR3 is TGTGCCAGCAGCGTATGTTACAGGGGTATTGATGGGAGCGAGCAGTACGTC. Translation gives CASSVCYRGIDGSEQYV.

A few counts support this clone. The rearrangement uses TRBV6-5 and TRBJ1-2, with 8 bases that match TRBD1. With V trimmed by 4 bases and J by 1 base, 5 bases remained unmatched. Per germline, CDR1 MNHEY and CDR2 SVGAGI. This CDR3 has 15 amino acids. CDR3 amino acids: CASSWTGRSNYGYTF. For the CDR3, the DNA is TGTGCCAGCAGTTGGACAGGGCGGAGTAACTATGGCTACACCTTC.

The chain is built from TRBV10-3 and TRBJ2-5; 10 bases agree with TRBD2. Germline values: CDR1 ENHRY, CDR2 SYGVKD. This CDR3 contains 14 residues. The junction had 4 bases not matched to a gene; V was cut back by 8 bases and J by 1 base. The CDR3 reads CAIRAGGPQETQYF. The CDR3, as DNA: TGTGCCATCCGAGCGGGAGGGCCCCAAGAGACCCAGTACTTC.

The genes are TRBV10-3 and TRBJ1-1; 8 bases match TRBD1. This CDR3 region has 14 residues. Germline CDR1 and CDR2: ENHRY and SYGVKD. After removal of 4 bases from V and 3 bases from J, the junction contained 4 bases not matched to a gene. The CDR3 loop reads CAISVGTGDTEAFF. CDR3 DNA sequence: TGTGCCATCAGTGTAGGGACAGGTGACACTGAAGCTTTCTTT.

The chain links TRBV7-2 to TRBJ1-1; 7 bases line up with TRBD1. Germline V lookup: CDR1 SGHTA, CDR2 FQGNSA. The V gene end was trimmed by 2 bases and the J gene end by 4 bases; junction bases not matched to a gene: 4. The CDR3 totals 14 residues. This CDR3 is CASSLKGGGTEAFF. CDR3 sequence (DNA): TGTGCCAGCAGCTTAAAAGGGGGCGGCACTGAAGCTTTCTTT.

This sequence joins TRBV14 and TRBJ2-5; 7 bases align to TRBD2. Germline values: CDR1 SGHDN, CDR2 FVKESK. The length of the CDR3 is 17 residues. The junction had 12 bases not matched to a gene; V was cut back by 4 bases and J by 1 base. Here the CDR3 reads CASSPRQLLAAQETQYF. DNA of the CDR3: TGTGCCAGCAGCCCCCGCCAGCTGCTAGCGGCCCAAGAGACCCAGTACTTC.

The chain recombines TRBV27 with TRBJ2-2; 7 bases agree with TRBD2. The CDR3 sequence is 15 residues long. V lost 6 bases to trimming and J lost 4 bases; unmatched junction nucleotides: 8. The V gene's germline CDR1 is MNHEY and CDR2 SMNVEV (reference sequence). As DNA, the CDR3 is TGTGCCAGCAGCCCGAGGACTAGTGGCACCGGGGAGCTGTTTTTT. This gives the protein CASSPRTSGTGELFF.